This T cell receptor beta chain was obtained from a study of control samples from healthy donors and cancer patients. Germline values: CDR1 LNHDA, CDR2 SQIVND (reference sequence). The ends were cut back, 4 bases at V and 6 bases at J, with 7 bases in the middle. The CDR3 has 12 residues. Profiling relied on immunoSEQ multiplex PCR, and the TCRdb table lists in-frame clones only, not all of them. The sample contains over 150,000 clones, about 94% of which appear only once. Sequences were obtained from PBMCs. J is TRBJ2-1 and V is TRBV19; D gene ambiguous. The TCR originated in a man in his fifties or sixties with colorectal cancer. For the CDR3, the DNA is TGTGCCAGTAGTACCTTGAGCAATGAGCAGTTCTTC. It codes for CASSTLSNEQFF.